A selection of T cell receptor beta chains follows, all from one sample in a study of cytomegalovirus exposure and HLA in healthy donors. Profiling relied on immunoSEQ multiplex PCR, and the TCRdb table lists in-frame clones only, not all of them. The sample carries fewer than 120,000 clones, 79% recorded once. The sample was PBMCs. These TCRs come from a man aged 25 to 40 in good health and CMV-seropositive. The CDR3 runs from the conserved cysteine through the conserved F or W. A D gene is named only where the DNA matches it firmly. Where a row states a size, it is once, few, many or the class of an expanded clone; other rows omit it.

cdr3_nt: TGTGCCAGCAGCCCAAGACAGGGGGCAACTAATGAAAAACTGTTTTTT; cdr3_aa: CASSPRQGATNEKLFF; d_call: TRBD1; v_call: TRBV7-6; clone_size: .; j_call: TRBJ1-4
cdr3_nt: TGTGCCAGCAGCCGGTCTGGAGAGACCCAGTACTTC; cdr3_aa: CASSRSGETQYF; d_call: .; v_call: TRBV7-6; clone_size: .; j_call: TRBJ2-5
cdr3_nt: TGCGCCAGCAGTGCATCGGGACAAGATACGCAGTATTTT; cdr3_aa: CASSASGQDTQYF; d_call: .; v_call: TRBV10-1; clone_size: .; j_call: TRBJ2-3
cdr3_nt: TGTGCCAGCAGCTTAGTTGGTTCTATGGGCTCACCCCTCCACTTT; cdr3_aa: CASSLVGSMGSPLHF; d_call: .; v_call: TRBV11-2; clone_size: .; j_call: TRBJ1-6
cdr3_nt: TGTGCCAGCAGCCTGGGACTCCGGAGTCAAGAGACCCAGTACTTC; cdr3_aa: CASSLGLRSQETQYF; d_call: .; v_call: TRBV11-3; clone_size: .; j_call: TRBJ2-5
cdr3_nt: TGTGCCAGCGGTGGACTAGCTGGCTACGAGCAGTACTTC; cdr3_aa: CASGGLAGYEQYF; d_call: TRBD2; v_call: TRBV27; clone_size: .; j_call: TRBJ2-7
cdr3_nt: TGTGCCAGCAGGAACTGGGACTCCGACGAGCAGTACTTC; cdr3_aa: CASRNWDSDEQYF; d_call: .; v_call: TRBV5-6; clone_size: .; j_call: TRBJ2-7
cdr3_nt: TGTGCCAGCAGCCAAGATGGGAGCATGTTGGATGCAGGCTGCACCTTC; cdr3_aa: CASSQDGSMLDAGCTF; d_call: .; v_call: TRBV4-2; clone_size: .; j_call: TRBJ1-2
cdr3_nt: TGTGCCAGCAGCCCTACTCGGACAGAAGTCTATGGCTACACCTTC; cdr3_aa: CASSPTRTEVYGYTF; d_call: .; v_call: TRBV7-2; clone_size: once; j_call: TRBJ1-2
cdr3_nt: TGTGCCAGCAGCGTAGGGAGTGTGGGGCCGACTGGAAACACCATATATTTT; cdr3_aa: CASSVGSVGPTGNTIYF; d_call: .; v_call: TRBV9; clone_size: .; j_call: TRBJ1-3
cdr3_nt: TGCGCCAGCAGCTTGCGGGGTGACCAGCCCCAGCATTTT; cdr3_aa: CASSLRGDQPQHF; d_call: .; v_call: TRBV5-1; clone_size: .; j_call: TRBJ1-5
cdr3_nt: TGTGCCAGCAGCTCTAGCGATACCTTATCCTACGAGCAGTACTTC; cdr3_aa: CASSSSDTLSYEQYF; d_call: .; v_call: TRBV11-3; clone_size: .; j_call: TRBJ2-7
cdr3_nt: TGTGCCAGCAGCTTTACAGGGGGCGATCAGCCCCAGCATTTT; cdr3_aa: CASSFTGGDQPQHF; d_call: TRBD1; v_call: TRBV7-9; clone_size: .; j_call: TRBJ1-5
cdr3_nt: TGTGCCAGCAGTGAGGGACAGAGATACGAGCAGTACTTC; cdr3_aa: CASSEGQRYEQYF; d_call: TRBD1; v_call: TRBV6-1; clone_size: .; j_call: TRBJ2-7
cdr3_nt: TGCGCCAGCAGCTTGGGACTCGGGACTGGCTACGAGCAGTACTTC; cdr3_aa: CASSLGLGTGYEQYF; d_call: .; v_call: TRBV5-1; clone_size: .; j_call: TRBJ2-7
cdr3_nt: TGCAGCGTTGCCCAGGGGGCCTCTGGAAACACCATATATTTT; cdr3_aa: CSVAQGASGNTIYF; d_call: TRBD1; v_call: TRBV29-1; clone_size: .; j_call: TRBJ1-3
cdr3_nt: TGTGCCTGGAGAAAGCGGGGGGGCTCCCACGAGCAGTACTTC; cdr3_aa: CAWRKRGGSHEQYF; d_call: TRBD2; v_call: TRBV30; clone_size: .; j_call: TRBJ2-7
cdr3_nt: TGCGCCAGCAGCCAAGATCGCATAGCGGGGGGTCCCACAGATACGCAGTATTTT; cdr3_aa: CASSQDRIAGGPTDTQYF; d_call: TRBD2; v_call: TRBV4-3; clone_size: .; j_call: TRBJ2-3
cdr3_nt: TGCGCCAGCAGCCAGGAGGGGCTCTATGGCTACACCTTC; cdr3_aa: CASSQEGLYGYTF; d_call: .; v_call: TRBV4-1; clone_size: .; j_call: TRBJ1-2
cdr3_nt: TGTGCCAGTAGTACCTGGACAGGGGAGGCAGAGACCCAGTACTTC; cdr3_aa: CASSTWTGEAETQYF; d_call: TRBD1; v_call: TRBV19; clone_size: .; j_call: TRBJ2-5
cdr3_nt: TGTGCCAGCAGTGAAGGCGGCGGCGGGGGGGCAGGGGATACGCAGTATTTT; cdr3_aa: CASSEGGGGGAGDTQYF; d_call: TRBD2; v_call: TRBV25-1; clone_size: .; j_call: TRBJ2-3
cdr3_nt: TGTGCCAGCAGTTTTAGGGCGGGGAGCGATCAGCCCCAGCATTTT; cdr3_aa: CASSFRAGSDQPQHF; d_call: .; v_call: TRBV27; clone_size: few; j_call: TRBJ1-5
cdr3_nt: TGTGCCATCAGTGAGTCGCGCGGGACTAGCGGGGGCTTGAGAACAGATACGCAGTATTTT; cdr3_aa: CAISESRGTSGGLRTDTQYF; d_call: TRBD2; v_call: TRBV10-3; clone_size: once; j_call: TRBJ2-3
cdr3_nt: TGTGCCAGCAGCGTAGAGGGGAGCGGGTCACCCCTCCACTTT; cdr3_aa: CASSVEGSGSPLHF; d_call: .; v_call: TRBV9; clone_size: .; j_call: TRBJ1-6
cdr3_nt: TGTGCCAGCAGCCAAGATAAATCCGAGTACAATGAGCAGTTCTTC; cdr3_aa: CASSQDKSEYNEQFF; d_call: .; v_call: TRBV4-2; clone_size: once; j_call: TRBJ2-1
cdr3_nt: TGTGCCAGTAGTATCCAGGGCCTTAATGCCGGGGAGCTGTTTTTT; cdr3_aa: CASSIQGLNAGELFF; d_call: .; v_call: TRBV19; clone_size: .; j_call: TRBJ2-2
cdr3_nt: TGTGCCAGTAGTATAGGCAGGGGGAACACTGAAGCTTTCTTT; cdr3_aa: CASSIGRGNTEAFF; d_call: .; v_call: TRBV19; clone_size: .; j_call: TRBJ1-1
cdr3_nt: TGTGCCAGTAGTATCGACAGGGGGTCAACTGAAGCTTTCTTT; cdr3_aa: CASSIDRGSTEAFF; d_call: TRBD1; v_call: TRBV19; clone_size: .; j_call: TRBJ1-1
cdr3_nt: TGCGCCAGCAGCCCGAAGCGGGGGGGCACAGATACGCAGTATTTT; cdr3_aa: CASSPKRGGTDTQYF; d_call: TRBD2; v_call: TRBV4-1; clone_size: .; j_call: TRBJ2-3
cdr3_nt: TGTGCCAGCAGCCCAAGCCCTAGCGGCCAAGAGACCCAGTACTTC; cdr3_aa: CASSPSPSGQETQYF; d_call: TRBD2; v_call: TRBV11-2; clone_size: .; j_call: TRBJ2-5
cdr3_nt: TGTGCCAGCAGCTTTTTAAACGCGCGGAACACTGAAGCTTTCTTT; cdr3_aa: CASSFLNARNTEAFF; d_call: .; v_call: TRBV5-5; clone_size: .; j_call: TRBJ1-1
cdr3_nt: TGTGCCAGCAGCCCATTCGGGGGTAGTTATAATGAGCAGTTCTTC; cdr3_aa: CASSPFGGSYNEQFF; d_call: .; v_call: TRBV7-6; clone_size: .; j_call: TRBJ2-1
cdr3_nt: TGCGCCAGCAGCTTCGGCGGGGATTACAATGAGCAGTTCTTC; cdr3_aa: CASSFGGDYNEQFF; d_call: .; v_call: TRBV5-1; clone_size: few; j_call: TRBJ2-1
cdr3_nt: TGTGCCAGCGTTTTTGGGGGGGAGTACCAAGAGACCCAGTACTTC; cdr3_aa: CASVFGGEYQETQYF; d_call: TRBD2; v_call: TRBV2; clone_size: few; j_call: TRBJ2-5
cdr3_nt: TGTGCCATCAGCAGCAGGACCCTCGGGGACACTGAAGCTTTCTTT; cdr3_aa: CAISSRTLGDTEAFF; d_call: .; v_call: TRBV10-3; clone_size: .; j_call: TRBJ1-1
cdr3_nt: TGTGCCAGCAGCTTCTCGGGGGGAAATGATGAAAAACTGTTTTTT; cdr3_aa: CASSFSGGNDEKLFF; d_call: .; v_call: TRBV7-9; clone_size: few; j_call: TRBJ1-4
cdr3_nt: TGTGCCTGGAGTGTAGCCGAGCAGGCCCAGCATTTT; cdr3_aa: CAWSVAEQAQHF; d_call: .; v_call: TRBV30; clone_size: .; j_call: TRBJ1-5
cdr3_nt: TGCGCCAGCAGCTTGGCTCTGACACCGAACACTGAAGCTTTCTTT; cdr3_aa: CASSLALTPNTEAFF; d_call: .; v_call: TRBV5-1; clone_size: .; j_call: TRBJ1-1
cdr3_nt: TGTGCCAGCAGCCCGGGGACAGTTTTATATGGCTACACCTTC; cdr3_aa: CASSPGTVLYGYTF; d_call: TRBD1; v_call: TRBV5-6; clone_size: .; j_call: TRBJ1-2
cdr3_nt: TGCGCCAGCAGCTTGGAGCTACAAGAGACCCAGTACTTC; cdr3_aa: CASSLELQETQYF; d_call: .; v_call: TRBV5-1; clone_size: .; j_call: TRBJ2-5
cdr3_nt: TGTGCCAGCAGCTTAGATCTAGAAAGCACAGATACGCAGTATTTT; cdr3_aa: CASSLDLESTDTQYF; d_call: .; v_call: TRBV11-2; clone_size: .; j_call: TRBJ2-3
cdr3_nt: TGCGCCAGCAGCCCACAGGGGGCGGGCAACTATGGCTACACCTTC; cdr3_aa: CASSPQGAGNYGYTF; d_call: TRBD1; v_call: TRBV5-1; clone_size: .; j_call: TRBJ1-2
cdr3_nt: TGTGCCAGCAGTGAAGTCCGGACTAGCGACTACGAGCAGTACTTC; cdr3_aa: CASSEVRTSDYEQYF; d_call: TRBD2; v_call: TRBV6-1; clone_size: .; j_call: TRBJ2-7